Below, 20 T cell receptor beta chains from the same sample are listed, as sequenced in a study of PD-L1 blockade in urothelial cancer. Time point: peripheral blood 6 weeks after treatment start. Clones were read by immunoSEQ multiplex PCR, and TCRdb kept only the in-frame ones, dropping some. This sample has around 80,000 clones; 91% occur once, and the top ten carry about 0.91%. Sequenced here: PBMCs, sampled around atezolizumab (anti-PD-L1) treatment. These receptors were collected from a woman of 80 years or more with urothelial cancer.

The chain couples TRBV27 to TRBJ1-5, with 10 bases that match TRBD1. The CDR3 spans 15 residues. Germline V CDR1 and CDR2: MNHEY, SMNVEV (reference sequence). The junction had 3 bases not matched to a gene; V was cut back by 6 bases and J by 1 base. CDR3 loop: CASRRTGGSNQPQHF. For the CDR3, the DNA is TGTGCCAGCAGACGGACAGGGGGAAGCAATCAGCCCCAGCATTTT.

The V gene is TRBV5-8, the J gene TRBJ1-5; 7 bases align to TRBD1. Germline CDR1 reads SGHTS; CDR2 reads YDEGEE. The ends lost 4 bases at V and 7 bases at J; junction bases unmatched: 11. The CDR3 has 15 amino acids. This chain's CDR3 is CASSLTGVETQPQHF. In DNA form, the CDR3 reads TGTGCCAGCAGCCTTACAGGGGTGGAAACACAGCCCCAGCATTTT. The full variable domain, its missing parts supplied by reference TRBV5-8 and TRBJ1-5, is EAGVTQSPTHLIKTRGQQATLRCSPISGHTSVYWYQQALGLGLQFLLWYDEGEERNRGNFPPRFSGRQFPNYSSELNVNALELEDSALYLCASSLTGVETQPQHFGDGTRLSIL.

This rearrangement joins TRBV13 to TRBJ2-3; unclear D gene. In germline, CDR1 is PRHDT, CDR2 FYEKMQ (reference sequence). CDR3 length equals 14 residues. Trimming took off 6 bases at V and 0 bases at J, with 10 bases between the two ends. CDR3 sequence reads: CASRSALSTDTQYF. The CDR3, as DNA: TGTGCCAGCAGGTCAGCGTTAAGCACAGATACGCAGTATTTT. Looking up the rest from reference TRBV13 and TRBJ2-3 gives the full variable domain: AAGVIQSPRHLIKEKRETATLKCYPIPRHDTVYWYQQGPGQDPQFLISFYEKMQSDKGSIPDRFSAQQFSDYHSELNMSSLELGDSALYFCASRSALSTDTQYFGPGTRLTVL.

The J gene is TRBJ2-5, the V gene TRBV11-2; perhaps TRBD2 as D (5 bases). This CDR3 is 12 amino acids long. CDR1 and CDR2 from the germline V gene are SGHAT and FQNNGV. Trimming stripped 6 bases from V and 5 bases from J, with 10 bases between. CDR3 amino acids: CASRQRVETQYF. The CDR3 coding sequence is TGTGCCAGCAGGCAGAGGGTGGAGACCCAGTACTTC.

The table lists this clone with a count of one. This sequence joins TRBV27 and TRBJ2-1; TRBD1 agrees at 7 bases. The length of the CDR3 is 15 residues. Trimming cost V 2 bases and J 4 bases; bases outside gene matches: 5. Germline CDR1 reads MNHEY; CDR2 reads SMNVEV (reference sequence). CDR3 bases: TGTGCCAGCAGTTTAATGGGACAGAGATACAATGAGCAGTTCTTC. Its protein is CASSLMGQRYNEQFF.

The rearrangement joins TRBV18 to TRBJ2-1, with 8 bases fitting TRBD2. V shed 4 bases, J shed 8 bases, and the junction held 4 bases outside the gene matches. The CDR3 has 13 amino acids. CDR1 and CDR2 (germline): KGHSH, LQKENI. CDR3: CASSLGRGDEQFF. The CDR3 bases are TGTGCCAGCTCACTCGGGAGGGGGGATGAGCAGTTCTTC.

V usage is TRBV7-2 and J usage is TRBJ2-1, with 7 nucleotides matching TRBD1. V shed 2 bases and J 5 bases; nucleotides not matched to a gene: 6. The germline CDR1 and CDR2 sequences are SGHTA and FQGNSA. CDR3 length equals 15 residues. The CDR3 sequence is CASSLSIQGNNEQFF. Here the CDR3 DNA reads TGTGCCAGCAGCTTAAGTATACAGGGGAACAATGAGCAGTTCTTC. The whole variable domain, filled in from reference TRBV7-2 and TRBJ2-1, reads GAGVSQSPSNKVTEKGKDVELRCDPISGHTALYWYRQSLGQGLEFLIYFQGNSAPDKSGLPSDRFSAERTGGSVSTLTIQRTQQEDSAVYLCASSLSIQGNNEQFFGPGTRLTVL.

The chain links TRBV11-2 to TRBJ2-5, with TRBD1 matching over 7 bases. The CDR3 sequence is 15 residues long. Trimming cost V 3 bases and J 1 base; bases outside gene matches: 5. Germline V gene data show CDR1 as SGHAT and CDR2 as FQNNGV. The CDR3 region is CASSLGQQTQETQYF. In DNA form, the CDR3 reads TGTGCCAGCAGCTTGGGACAGCAGACCCAAGAGACCCAGTACTTC.

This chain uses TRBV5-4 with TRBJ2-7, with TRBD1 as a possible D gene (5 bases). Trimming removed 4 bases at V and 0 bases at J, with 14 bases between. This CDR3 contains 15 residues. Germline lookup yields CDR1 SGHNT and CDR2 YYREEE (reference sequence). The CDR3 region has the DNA TGTGCCAGCAGCCAGGGTGGCACATCCTCCTACGAGCAGTACTTC. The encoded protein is CASSQGGTSSYEQYF.

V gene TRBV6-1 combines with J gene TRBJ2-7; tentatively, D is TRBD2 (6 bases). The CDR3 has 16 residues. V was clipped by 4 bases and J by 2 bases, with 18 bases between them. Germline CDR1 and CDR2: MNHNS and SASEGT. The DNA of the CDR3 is TGTGCCAGCAGTGCCGCCACTAGCAACCCCACCTACGAGCAGTACTTC. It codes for CASSAATSNPTYEQYF.

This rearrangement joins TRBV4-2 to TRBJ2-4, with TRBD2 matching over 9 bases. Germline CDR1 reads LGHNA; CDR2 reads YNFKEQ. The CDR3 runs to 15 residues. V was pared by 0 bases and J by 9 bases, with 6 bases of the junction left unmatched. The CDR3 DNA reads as TGTGCCAGCAGCCAAGAGGGCGGGAGGGCCACCATTCAGTACTTC. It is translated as CASSQEGGRATIQYF.

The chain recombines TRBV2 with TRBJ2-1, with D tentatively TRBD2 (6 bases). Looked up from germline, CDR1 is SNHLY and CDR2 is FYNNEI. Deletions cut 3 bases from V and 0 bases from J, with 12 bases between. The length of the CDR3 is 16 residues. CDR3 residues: CASSDRAGSSYNEQFF. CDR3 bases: TGTGCCAGCAGTGACAGGGCGGGAAGCTCCTACAATGAGCAGTTCTTC.

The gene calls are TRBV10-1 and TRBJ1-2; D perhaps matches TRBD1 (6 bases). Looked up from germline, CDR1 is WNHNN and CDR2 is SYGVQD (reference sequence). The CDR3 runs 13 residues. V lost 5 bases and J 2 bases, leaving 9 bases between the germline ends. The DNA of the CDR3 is TGCGCCAGCAGTCCTGGACAGAACTATGGCTACACCTTC. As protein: CASSPGQNYGYTF.

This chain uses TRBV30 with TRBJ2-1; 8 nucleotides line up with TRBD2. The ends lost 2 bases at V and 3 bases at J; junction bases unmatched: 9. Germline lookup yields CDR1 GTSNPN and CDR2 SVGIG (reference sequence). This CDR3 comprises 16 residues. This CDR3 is CAWSRLSGGGYNEQFF. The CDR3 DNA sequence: TGTGCCTGGAGTAGACTAAGCGGGGGAGGCTACAATGAGCAGTTCTTC. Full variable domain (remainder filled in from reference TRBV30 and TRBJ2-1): SQTIHQWPATLVQPVGSPLSLECTVEGTSNPNLYWYRQAAGRGLQLLFYSVGIGQISSEVPQNLSASRPQDRQFILSSKKLLLSDSGFYLCAWSRLSGGGYNEQFFGPGTRLTVL.

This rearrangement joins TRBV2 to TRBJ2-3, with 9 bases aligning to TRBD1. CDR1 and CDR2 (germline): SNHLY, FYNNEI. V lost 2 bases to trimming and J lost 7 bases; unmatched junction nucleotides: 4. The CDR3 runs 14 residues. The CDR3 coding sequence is TGTGCCAGCAGTGAAACAGGGGGCGGAAATACGCAGTATTTT. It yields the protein CASSETGGGNTQYF.

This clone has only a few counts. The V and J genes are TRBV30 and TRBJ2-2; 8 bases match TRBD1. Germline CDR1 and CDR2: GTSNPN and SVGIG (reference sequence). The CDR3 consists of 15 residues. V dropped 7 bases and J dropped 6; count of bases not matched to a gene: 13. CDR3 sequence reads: CASPLDRGIAGELFF. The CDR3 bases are TGTGCCTCCCCCTTAGACAGGGGCATTGCCGGGGAGCTGTTTTTT.

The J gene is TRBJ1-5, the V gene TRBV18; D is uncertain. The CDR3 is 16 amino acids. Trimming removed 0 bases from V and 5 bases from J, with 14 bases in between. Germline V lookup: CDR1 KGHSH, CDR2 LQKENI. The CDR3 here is CASSPPGRVPYQPQHF. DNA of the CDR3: TGTGCCAGCTCACCACCGGGGAGGGTCCCTTATCAGCCCCAGCATTTT.

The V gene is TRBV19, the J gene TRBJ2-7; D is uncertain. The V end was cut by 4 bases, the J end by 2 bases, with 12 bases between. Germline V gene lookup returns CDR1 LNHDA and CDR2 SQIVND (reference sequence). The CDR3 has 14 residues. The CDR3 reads CASSNPSRAYEQYF. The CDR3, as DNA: TGTGCCAGTAGTAACCCCTCGCGAGCCTACGAGCAGTACTTC.

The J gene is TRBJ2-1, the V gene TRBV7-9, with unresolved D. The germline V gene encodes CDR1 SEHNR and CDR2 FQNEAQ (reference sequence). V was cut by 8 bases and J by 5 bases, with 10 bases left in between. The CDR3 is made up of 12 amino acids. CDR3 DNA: TGTGCCAGCTCCTCGGTGGACAATGAGCAGTTCTTC. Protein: CASSSVDNEQFF.

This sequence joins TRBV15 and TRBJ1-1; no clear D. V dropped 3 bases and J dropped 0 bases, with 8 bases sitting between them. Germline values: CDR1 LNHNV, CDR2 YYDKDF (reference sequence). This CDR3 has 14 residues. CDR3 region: CATSRDWMNTEAFF. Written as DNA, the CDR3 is TGTGCCACCAGCAGGGACTGGATGAACACTGAAGCTTTCTTT.